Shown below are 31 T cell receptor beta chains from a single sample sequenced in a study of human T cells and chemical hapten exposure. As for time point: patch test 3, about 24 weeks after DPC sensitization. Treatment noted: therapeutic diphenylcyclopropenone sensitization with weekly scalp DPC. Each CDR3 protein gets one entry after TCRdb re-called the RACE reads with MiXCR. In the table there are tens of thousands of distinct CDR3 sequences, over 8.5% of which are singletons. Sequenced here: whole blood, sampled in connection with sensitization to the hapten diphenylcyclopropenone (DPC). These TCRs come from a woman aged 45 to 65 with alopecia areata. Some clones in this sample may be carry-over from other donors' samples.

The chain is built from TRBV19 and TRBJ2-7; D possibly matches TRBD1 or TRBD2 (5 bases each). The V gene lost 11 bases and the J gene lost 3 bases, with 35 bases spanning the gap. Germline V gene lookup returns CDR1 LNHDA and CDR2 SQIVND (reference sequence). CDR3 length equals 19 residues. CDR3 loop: CAGRGVTNQRLRGRYEQYF. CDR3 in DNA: TGTGCCGGAAGAGGGGTAACTAACCAGCGTCTAAGGGGTCGCTACGAGCAGTACTTC.

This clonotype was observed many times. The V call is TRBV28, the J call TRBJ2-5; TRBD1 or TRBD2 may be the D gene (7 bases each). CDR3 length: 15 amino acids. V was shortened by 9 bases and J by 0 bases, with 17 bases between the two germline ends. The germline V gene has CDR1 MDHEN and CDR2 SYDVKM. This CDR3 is CARTRSGGDQETQYF. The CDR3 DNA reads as TGTGCCAGGACAAGGTCAGGGGGGGACCAAGAGACCCAGTACTTC.

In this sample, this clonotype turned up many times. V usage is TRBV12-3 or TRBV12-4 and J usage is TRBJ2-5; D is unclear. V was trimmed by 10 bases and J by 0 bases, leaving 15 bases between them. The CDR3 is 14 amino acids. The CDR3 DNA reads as TGTGCCACCGTACGACGCTCCTACCAAGAGACCCAGTACTTC. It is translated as CATVRRSYQETQYF.

The CDR3 coding sequence is TGCAGTGCTAGAGATTTTTATCGGCAGCCGAATTACTGGAATAATTCACCCCTCCACTTT. It codes for CSARDFYRQPNYWNNSPLHF. The genes are TRBV20-1 and TRBJ1-6; D unresolved. Germline V gives CDR1 DFQATT, CDR2 SNEGSKA (reference sequence). This CDR3 region has 20 residues. The V end lost 0 bases, the J end lost 5 bases, and 26 bases lay between the germline ends.

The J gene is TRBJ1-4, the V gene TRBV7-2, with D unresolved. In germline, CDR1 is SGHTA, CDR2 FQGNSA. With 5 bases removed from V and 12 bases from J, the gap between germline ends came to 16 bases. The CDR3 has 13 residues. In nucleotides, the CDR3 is TGTGCCAGCAGCCCTGGGCCTTTTACGGAACTGTTTTTT. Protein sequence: CASSPGPFTELFF.

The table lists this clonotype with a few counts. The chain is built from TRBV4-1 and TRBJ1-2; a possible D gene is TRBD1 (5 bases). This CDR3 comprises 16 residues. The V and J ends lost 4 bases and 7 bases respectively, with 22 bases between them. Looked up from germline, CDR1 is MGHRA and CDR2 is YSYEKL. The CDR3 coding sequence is TGCGCCAGCAGCCCGCCTGGGACGGGTATCCAACGTGGCTACACCTTC. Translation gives CASSPPGTGIQRGYTF.

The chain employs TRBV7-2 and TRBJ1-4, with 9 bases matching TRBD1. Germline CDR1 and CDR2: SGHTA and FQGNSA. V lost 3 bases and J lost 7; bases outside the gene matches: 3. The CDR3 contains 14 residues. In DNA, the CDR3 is TGTGCCAGCAGCTTGACAGGGGGGAGTGAAAAACTGTTTTTT. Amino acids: CASSLTGGSEKLFF.

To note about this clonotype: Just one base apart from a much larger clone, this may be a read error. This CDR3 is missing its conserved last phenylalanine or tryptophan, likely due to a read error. DNA for the CDR3: TGTGCCAGCAGTTTAGTCGGCTCACCCCTCCACTGT. Its translation is CASSLVGSPLHC. The chain employs TRBV12-3 or TRBV12-4 and TRBJ1-6; D gene ambiguous. The CDR3 spans 12 residues. V was pared by 1 base and J by 10 bases, with 5 bases between.

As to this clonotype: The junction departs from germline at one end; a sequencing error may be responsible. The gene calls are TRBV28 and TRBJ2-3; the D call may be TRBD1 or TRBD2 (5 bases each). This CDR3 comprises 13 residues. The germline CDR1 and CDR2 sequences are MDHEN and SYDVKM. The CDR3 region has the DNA TGTGCCAGCGGGACCCGACCCACAGACACGCAGTATTTT. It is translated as CASGTRPTDTQYF. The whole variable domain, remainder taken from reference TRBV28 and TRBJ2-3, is DVKVTQSSRYLVKRTGEKVFLECVQDMDHENMFWYRQDPGLGLRLIYFSYDVKMKEKGDIPEGYSVSREKKERFSLILESASTNQTSMYLCASGTRPTDTQYFGPGTRLTVL.

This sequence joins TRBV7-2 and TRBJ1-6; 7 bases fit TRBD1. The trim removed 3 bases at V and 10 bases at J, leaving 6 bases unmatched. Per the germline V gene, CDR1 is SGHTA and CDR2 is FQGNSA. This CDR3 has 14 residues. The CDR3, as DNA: TGTGCCAGCAGCTTGGGACAGCAACTCTCACCCCTCCACTTT. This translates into CASSLGQQLSPLHF.

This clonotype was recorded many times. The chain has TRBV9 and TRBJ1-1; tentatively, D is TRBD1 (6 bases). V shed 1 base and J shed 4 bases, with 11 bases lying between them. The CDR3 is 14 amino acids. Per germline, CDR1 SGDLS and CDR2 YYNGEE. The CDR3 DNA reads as TGTGCCAGCAGCGTACAGGGGTTGACCACTGAAGCTTTCTTT. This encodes CASSVQGLTTEAFF.

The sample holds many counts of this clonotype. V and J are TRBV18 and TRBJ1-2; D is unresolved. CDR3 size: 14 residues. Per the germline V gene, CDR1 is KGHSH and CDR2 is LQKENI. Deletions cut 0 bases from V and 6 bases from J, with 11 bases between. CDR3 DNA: TGTGCCAGCTCACCACCGGAGCTGACTCATGGCTACACCTTC. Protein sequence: CASSPPELTHGYTF.

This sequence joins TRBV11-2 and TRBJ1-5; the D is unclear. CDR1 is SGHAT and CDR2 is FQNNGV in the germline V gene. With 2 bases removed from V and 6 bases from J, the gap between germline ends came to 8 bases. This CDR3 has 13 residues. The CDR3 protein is CASSLSYGQPQHF. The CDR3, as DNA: TGTGCCAGCAGCTTATCGTATGGTCAGCCCCAGCATTTT. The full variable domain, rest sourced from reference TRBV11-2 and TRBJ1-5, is EAGVAQSPRYKIIEKRQSVAFWCNPISGHATLYWYQQILGQGPKLLIQFQNNGVVDDSQLPKDRFSAERLKGVDSTLKIQPAKLEDSAVYLCASSLSYGQPQHFGDGTRLSIL.

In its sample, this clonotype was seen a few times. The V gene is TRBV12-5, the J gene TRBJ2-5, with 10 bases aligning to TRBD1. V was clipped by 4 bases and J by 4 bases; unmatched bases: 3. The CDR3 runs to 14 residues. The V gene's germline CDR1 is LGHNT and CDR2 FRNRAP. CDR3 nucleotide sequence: TGTGCTAGTGGTTCGGGGACAGGGGTAGAGACCCAGTACTTC. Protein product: CASGSGTGVETQYF.

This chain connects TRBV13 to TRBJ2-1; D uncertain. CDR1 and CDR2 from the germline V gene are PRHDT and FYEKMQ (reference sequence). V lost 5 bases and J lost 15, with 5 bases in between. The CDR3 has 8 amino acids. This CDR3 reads CASSAGFF. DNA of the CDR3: TGTGCCAGCAGCGCAGGGTTCTTC.

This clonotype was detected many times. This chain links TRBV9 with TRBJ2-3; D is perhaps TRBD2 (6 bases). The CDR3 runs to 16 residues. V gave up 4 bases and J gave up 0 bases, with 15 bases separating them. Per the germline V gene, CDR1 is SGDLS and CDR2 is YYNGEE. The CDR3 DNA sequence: TGTGCCAGCAGCCCAAGGACTACCCTGAGCACAGATACGCAGTATTTT. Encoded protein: CASSPRTTLSTDTQYF. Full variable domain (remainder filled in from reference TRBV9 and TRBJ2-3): DSGVTQTPKHLITATGQRVTLRCSPRSGDLSVYWYQQSLDQGLQFLIQYYNGEERAKGNILERFSAQQFPDLHSELNLSSLELGDSALYFCASSPRTTLSTDTQYFGPGTRLTVL.

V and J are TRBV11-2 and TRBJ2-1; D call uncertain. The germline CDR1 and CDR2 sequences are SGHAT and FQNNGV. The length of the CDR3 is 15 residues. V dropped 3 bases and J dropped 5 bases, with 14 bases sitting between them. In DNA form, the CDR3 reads TGTGCCAGCAGCTTCTCGCGATCAAGGAACAATGAGCAGTTCTTC. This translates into CASSFSRSRNNEQFF.

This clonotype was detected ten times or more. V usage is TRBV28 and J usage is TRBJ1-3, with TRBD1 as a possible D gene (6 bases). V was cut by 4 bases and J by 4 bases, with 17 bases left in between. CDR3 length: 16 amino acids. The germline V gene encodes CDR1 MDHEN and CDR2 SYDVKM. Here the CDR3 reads CASSSLSTGSGNTIYF. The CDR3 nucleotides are TGTGCCAGCAGTTCACTCTCGACAGGCAGCGGAAACACCATATATTTT.

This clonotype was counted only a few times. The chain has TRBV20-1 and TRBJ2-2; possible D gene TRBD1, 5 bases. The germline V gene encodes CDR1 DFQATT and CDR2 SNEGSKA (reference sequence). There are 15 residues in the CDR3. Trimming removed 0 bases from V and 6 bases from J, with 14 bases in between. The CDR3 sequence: CSARDPRQGAGELFF. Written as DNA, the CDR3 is TGCAGTGCTAGAGATCCACGGCAGGGCGCCGGGGAGCTGTTTTTT.

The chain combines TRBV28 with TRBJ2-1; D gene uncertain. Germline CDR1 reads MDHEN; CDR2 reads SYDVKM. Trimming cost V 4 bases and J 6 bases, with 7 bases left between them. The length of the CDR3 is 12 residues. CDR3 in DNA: TGTGCCAGCAGTTCCCTCGTCAATGAGCAGTTCTTC. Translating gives CASSSLVNEQFF.

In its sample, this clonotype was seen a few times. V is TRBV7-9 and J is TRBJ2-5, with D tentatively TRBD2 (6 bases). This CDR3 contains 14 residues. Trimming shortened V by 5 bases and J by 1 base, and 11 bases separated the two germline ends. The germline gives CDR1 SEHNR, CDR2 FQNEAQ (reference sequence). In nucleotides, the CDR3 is TGTGCCAGCAGCCCTCGGGACTTCCAAGAGACCCAGTACTTC. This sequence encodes CASSPRDFQETQYF.

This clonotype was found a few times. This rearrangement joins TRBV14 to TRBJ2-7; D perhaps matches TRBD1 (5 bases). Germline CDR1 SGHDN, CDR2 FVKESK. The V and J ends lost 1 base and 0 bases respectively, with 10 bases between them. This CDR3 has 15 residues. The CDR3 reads CASSQGTQSSYEQYF. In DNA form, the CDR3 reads TGTGCCAGCAGCCAAGGGACACAAAGCTCCTACGAGCAGTACTTC.

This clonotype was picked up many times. For the CDR3, the DNA is TGTGCCAGCAGTCGCTCGGACAGGGCCTACGAGCAGTACTTC. It codes for CASSRSDRAYEQYF. J is TRBJ2-7 and V is TRBV6-5, with 8 bases aligning to TRBD1. Germline assignment: CDR1 MNHEY and CDR2 SVGAGI. This CDR3 comprises 14 residues. The J segment lost 2 bases and the V segment lost 5 bases, leaving 5 bases of the junction unmatched.

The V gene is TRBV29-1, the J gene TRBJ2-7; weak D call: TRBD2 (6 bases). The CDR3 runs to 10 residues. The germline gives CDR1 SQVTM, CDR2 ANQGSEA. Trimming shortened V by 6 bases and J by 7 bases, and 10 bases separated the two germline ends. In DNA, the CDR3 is TGCAGCGTCCCGGCGGGGGAGCAGTACTTC. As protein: CSVPAGEQYF.

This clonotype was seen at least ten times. The CDR3 region is CASSLLPATGELFF. CDR3 sequence (DNA): TGCGCCAGCAGCTTGTTACCCGCCACCGGGGAGCTGTTTTTT. The V call is TRBV5-1, the J call TRBJ2-2; D call uncertain. The germline V gene has CDR1 SGHRS and CDR2 YFSETQ. The V gene lost 1 base and the J gene lost 4 bases, with 8 bases spanning the gap. The CDR3 consists of 14 residues.

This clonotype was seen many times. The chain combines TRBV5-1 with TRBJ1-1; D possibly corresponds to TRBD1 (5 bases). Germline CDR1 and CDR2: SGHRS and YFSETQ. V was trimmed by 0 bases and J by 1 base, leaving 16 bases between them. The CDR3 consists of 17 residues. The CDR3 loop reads CASSLAGANGANTEAFF. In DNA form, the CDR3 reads TGCGCCAGCAGCTTGGCCGGCGCAAACGGGGCGAACACTGAAGCTTTCTTT.

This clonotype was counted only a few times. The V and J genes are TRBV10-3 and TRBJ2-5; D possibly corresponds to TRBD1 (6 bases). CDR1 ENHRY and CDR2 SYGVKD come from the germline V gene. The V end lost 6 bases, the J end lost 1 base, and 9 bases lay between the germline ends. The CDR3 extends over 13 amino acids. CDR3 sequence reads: CAIRGQSQETQYF. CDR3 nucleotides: TGTGCCATCAGAGGACAGTCCCAAGAGACCCAGTACTTC.

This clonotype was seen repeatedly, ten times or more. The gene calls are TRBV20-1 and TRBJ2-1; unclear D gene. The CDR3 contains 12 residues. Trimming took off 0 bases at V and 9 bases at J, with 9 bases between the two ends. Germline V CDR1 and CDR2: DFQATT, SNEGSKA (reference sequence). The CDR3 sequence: CSARDPPSEQFF. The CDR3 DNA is TGCAGTGCTAGAGACCCCCCGAGTGAGCAGTTCTTC.

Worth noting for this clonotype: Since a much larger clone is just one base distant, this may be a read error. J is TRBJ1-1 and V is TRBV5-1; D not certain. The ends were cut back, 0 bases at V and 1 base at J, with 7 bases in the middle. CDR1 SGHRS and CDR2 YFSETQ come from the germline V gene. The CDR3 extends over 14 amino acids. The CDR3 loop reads CASSLGDSNTEAFF. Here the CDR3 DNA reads TGCGCCAGCAGCTTGGGTGATTCGAACACTGAAGCTTTCTTT.

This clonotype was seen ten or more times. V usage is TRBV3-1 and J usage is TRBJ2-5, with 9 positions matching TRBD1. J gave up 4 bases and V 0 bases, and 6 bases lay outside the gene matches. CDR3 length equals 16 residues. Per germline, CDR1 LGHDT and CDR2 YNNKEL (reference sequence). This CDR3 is CASSQDSGTGSETQYF. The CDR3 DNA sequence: TGTGCCAGCAGCCAAGATTCCGGGACAGGGTCAGAGACCCAGTACTTC.

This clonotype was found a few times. The CDR3 spells CASSLETSGYTGELFF. CDR3 coding DNA: TGTGCCAGCAGCTTAGAGACTAGCGGTTACACCGGGGAGCTGTTTTTT. This chain links TRBV7-6 with TRBJ2-2; 9 bases map to TRBD2. Germline CDR1 and CDR2: SGHVS and FNYEAQ. V was clipped by 1 base and J by 3 bases; unmatched bases: 3. The CDR3 runs to 16 residues.